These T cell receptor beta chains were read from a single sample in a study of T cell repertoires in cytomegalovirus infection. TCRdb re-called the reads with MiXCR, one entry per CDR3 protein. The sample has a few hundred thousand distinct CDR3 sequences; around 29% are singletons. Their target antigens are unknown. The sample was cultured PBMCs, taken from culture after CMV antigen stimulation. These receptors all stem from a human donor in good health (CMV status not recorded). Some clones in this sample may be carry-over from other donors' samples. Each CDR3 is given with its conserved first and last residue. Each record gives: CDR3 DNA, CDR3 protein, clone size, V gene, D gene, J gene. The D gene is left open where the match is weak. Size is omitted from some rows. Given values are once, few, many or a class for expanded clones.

CDR3nt: TGTGCCAGCAGCCAGGGACTAGCTTCCTTACGGGCCTCTTACAATGAGCAGTTCTTC; CDR3aa: CASSQGLASLRASYNEQFF; abundance: few; v_gene: TRBV28; d_gene: TRBD2; j_gene: TRBJ2-1
CDR3nt: TGTGCCAGCAGTCTAGCGGGAGGGCCCACCGGGGAGCTGTTTTTT; CDR3aa: CASSLAGGPTGELFF; abundance: few; v_gene: TRBV28; d_gene: TRBD2; j_gene: TRBJ2-2
CDR3nt: TGCAGTGCTAGAGATGGAGCAGGGTGGTACAATGAGCAGTTCTTC; CDR3aa: CSARDGAGWYNEQFF; abundance: NA; v_gene: TRBV20-1; d_gene: NA; j_gene: TRBJ2-1
CDR3nt: TGTGCCAGCAGCCCCGTTGGGGATGAAGCTTTCTTT; CDR3aa: CASSPVGDEAFF; abundance: NA; v_gene: TRBV7-6; d_gene: NA; j_gene: TRBJ1-1
CDR3nt: TGTGCCAGCGGGGGGACAGCCCGAAGCACAGATACGCAGTATTTT; CDR3aa: CASGGTARSTDTQYF; abundance: NA; v_gene: TRBV6-1; d_gene: NA; j_gene: TRBJ2-3
CDR3nt: TGTGCCAGCAGTGGTAATACAGGACTAGATGAAAAACTGTTTTTT; CDR3aa: CASSGNTGLDEKLFF; abundance: few; v_gene: TRBV12-3/TRBV12-4; d_gene: NA; j_gene: TRBJ1-4
CDR3nt: TGTGCCAGCAGCTCCAGCAGGACGTCCTACGAGCAGTACTTC; CDR3aa: CASSSSRTSYEQYF; abundance: NA; v_gene: TRBV7-9; d_gene: NA; j_gene: TRBJ2-7
CDR3nt: TGTGCCAGCAGTTTAAGGCCCCCAGAAAAACTGTTTTTT; CDR3aa: CASSLRPPEKLFF; abundance: NA; v_gene: TRBV28; d_gene: NA; j_gene: TRBJ1-4
CDR3nt: TGTGCCAGCAGTTTAAAGGGCGAGCAGTACTTC; CDR3aa: CASSLKGEQYF; abundance: few; v_gene: TRBV12-3/TRBV12-4; d_gene: NA; j_gene: TRBJ2-7
CDR3nt: TGTGCCAGCAGTCCGGGACAGCTCTATGGCTACACCTTC; CDR3aa: CASSPGQLYGYTF; abundance: many; v_gene: TRBV12-3/TRBV12-4; d_gene: TRBD1; j_gene: TRBJ1-2
CDR3nt: TGTGCCAGCAGTTCGCGGCGGCGGGGAGAGACCCAGTACTTC; CDR3aa: CASSSRRRGETQYF; abundance: NA; v_gene: TRBV12-3/TRBV12-4; d_gene: NA; j_gene: TRBJ2-5
CDR3nt: TGTGCCAGCAGCTTAGTGGCGGGGATGAGCAATCAGCCCCAGCATTTT; CDR3aa: CASSLVAGMSNQPQHF; abundance: NA; v_gene: TRBV7-8; d_gene: NA; j_gene: TRBJ1-5
CDR3nt: TGTGCCAGCAGCTTAGATTGGGGGCAGGGGTTCTTC; CDR3aa: CASSLDWGQGFF; abundance: many; v_gene: TRBV7-2; d_gene: NA; j_gene: TRBJ2-1
CDR3nt: TGTGCCAGTAGTACGGGGGGACAGCTCATGATTCGCCGACCATCTCAGGGCCAATACGAGCAGTACTTC; CDR3aa: CASSTGGQLMIRRPSQGQYEQYF; abundance: NA; v_gene: TRBV19; d_gene: NA; j_gene: TRBJ2-7
CDR3nt: TGTGCCAGCAGCTTAGGCCTGCCTAGCGGGGGGGCTGAGCAGTTCTTC; CDR3aa: CASSLGLPSGGAEQFF; abundance: NA; v_gene: TRBV7-2; d_gene: TRBD2; j_gene: TRBJ2-1
CDR3nt: TGTGCCAGCAGTTCCCCGGGACTTAAGCAGTACTTC; CDR3aa: CASSSPGLKQYF; abundance: NA; v_gene: TRBV7-2; d_gene: NA; j_gene: TRBJ2-4
CDR3nt: TGTGCCAGCAGTTTAGGGGGTAGCGGGATAATAGATACGCAGTATTTT; CDR3aa: CASSLGGSGIIDTQYF; abundance: many; v_gene: TRBV28; d_gene: TRBD2; j_gene: TRBJ2-3
CDR3nt: TGTGCCAGCAGCCAAGAGGTCGTAGCGGGAGGTACCGGGGAGCTGTTTTTT; CDR3aa: CASSQEVVAGGTGELFF; abundance: NA; v_gene: TRBV3-1; d_gene: TRBD2; j_gene: TRBJ2-2
CDR3nt: TGTGCCAGCAGCATCTTGCGGGATAGCGGGGCACATACGCAGTATTTT; CDR3aa: CASSILRDSGAHTQYF; abundance: many; v_gene: TRBV7-2; d_gene: TRBD2; j_gene: TRBJ2-3
CDR3nt: TGTGCCAGCAGCTCCCGCGGGGGCTCCTACGAGCAGTACTTC; CDR3aa: CASSSRGGSYEQYF; abundance: NA; v_gene: TRBV11-2; d_gene: TRBD2; j_gene: TRBJ2-7
CDR3nt: TGTGCCAGCAGTTTCGGGACAGGGCGGCAGTTCTTC; CDR3aa: CASSFGTGRQFF; abundance: many; v_gene: TRBV28; d_gene: TRBD1; j_gene: TRBJ2-1
CDR3nt: TGTGCCAGCAGGGCGGGGTTAAAGTCGGATACGCAGTATTTT; CDR3aa: CASRAGLKSDTQYF; abundance: few; v_gene: TRBV4-2; d_gene: NA; j_gene: TRBJ2-3
CDR3nt: TGTGCCAGCAGTTTACCTTTGCCAGGGGCCAGTGAAAAACTGTTTTTT; CDR3aa: CASSLPLPGASEKLFF; abundance: many; v_gene: TRBV28; d_gene: NA; j_gene: TRBJ1-4
CDR3nt: TGTGCCACCAGCAGAGATGGAACGGGACAGCCTAATTCACCCCTCCACTTT; CDR3aa: CATSRDGTGQPNSPLHF; abundance: NA; v_gene: TRBV15; d_gene: TRBD1; j_gene: TRBJ1-6
CDR3nt: TGTGCCAGTAGTATAGATTGGATACAGGGAGATGGGCAGCCCCAGCATTTT; CDR3aa: CASSIDWIQGDGQPQHF; abundance: NA; v_gene: TRBV19; d_gene: NA; j_gene: TRBJ1-5